This TCR beta chain was captured in a study of CD8 T cells in ankylosing spondylitis. CDR3 length equals 16 residues. The ends were cut back, 6 bases at V and 0 bases at J, with 18 bases in the middle. Germline-derived CDR1 and CDR2 are DFQATT and SNEGSKA (reference sequence). This clonotype was found many times. The antigen is not known. One entry per CDR3 protein results from TCRdb running MiXCR on the 5' RACE reads. The profile shows over 75,000 distinct CDR3 sequences, roughly 10% of them singletons. General study points: Disease-linked clones had a CD8+ phenotype and relatively low frequency in peripheral blood.

Sequenced: blood, either unsorted or a sorted T cell fraction (not recorded which). This receptor was taken from a male donor with ankylosing spondylitis or in good health (not recorded which). The chain is built from TRBV20-1 and TRBJ1-3; D uncertain. CDR3 region: CSANNYQEYSGNTIYF. In DNA, the CDR3 is TGCAGTGCCAATAATTACCAGGAGTACTCTGGAAACACCATATATTTT.